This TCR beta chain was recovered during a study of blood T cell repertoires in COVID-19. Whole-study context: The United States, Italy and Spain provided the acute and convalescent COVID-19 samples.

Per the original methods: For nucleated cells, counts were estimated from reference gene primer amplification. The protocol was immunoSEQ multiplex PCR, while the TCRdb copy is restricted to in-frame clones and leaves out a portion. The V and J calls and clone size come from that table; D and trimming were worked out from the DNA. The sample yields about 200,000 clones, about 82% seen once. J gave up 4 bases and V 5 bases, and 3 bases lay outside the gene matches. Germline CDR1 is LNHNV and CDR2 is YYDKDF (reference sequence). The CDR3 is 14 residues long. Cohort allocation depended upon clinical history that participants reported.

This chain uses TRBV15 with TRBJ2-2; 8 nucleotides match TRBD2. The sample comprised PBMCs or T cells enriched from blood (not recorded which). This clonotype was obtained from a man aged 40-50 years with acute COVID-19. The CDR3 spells CATSSGGGTGELFF. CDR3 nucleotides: TGTGCCACCAGCTCCGGGGGGGGCACCGGGGAGCTGTTTTTT.